The rows below give T cell receptor beta chains drawn from one sample of a study of T cell changes during pregnancy in multiple sclerosis. Profiled with immunoSEQ multiplex PCR; TCRdb holds only in-frame clones, not every one. Of tens of thousands of clones in the sample, over 80% are singletons; the top ten hold 0.45% to 0.55%. The starting material was CD4+ T cells from peripheral blood mononuclear cells, obtained in the second trimester of pregnancy. These receptors all stem from a female donor with multiple sclerosis, enrolled in a pregnancy study. The CDR3 runs from the conserved cysteine through the conserved F or W. D genes are given only for firm matches. A clone size is listed for some rows: how often the clone was seen (once, few, many), or a class if it is expanded.

V: TRBV10-3
length: 14
size: -
D: TRBD1
J: TRBJ2-5
DNA: TGTGCCATCAGTGGTGGGACAGGGGAAGAGACCCAGTACTTC
CDR3: CAISGGTGEETQYF

V: TRBV5-1
length: 15
size: -
D: TRBD2
J: TRBJ2-7
DNA: TGCGCCAGCAGCTTGGCCGGGACTAGCGGTGACGAGCAGTACTTC
CDR3: CASSLAGTSGDEQYF

V: TRBV27
length: 15
size: -
D: TRBD1
J: TRBJ1-1
DNA: TGTGCCAGCACCAGGACAGGGATCATGAACACTGAAGCTTTCTTT
CDR3: CASTRTGIMNTEAFF

V: TRBV28
length: 14
size: few
D: -
J: TRBJ1-6
DNA: TGTGCCAGCAGTCCGGGGGTGGTATCCTCACCCCTCCACTTT
CDR3: CASSPGVVSSPLHF

V: TRBV6-1
length: 15
size: -
D: TRBD2
J: TRBJ2-1
DNA: TGTGCCAGCAGTGTACTAGCGGGAGTTTACAATGAGCAGTTCTTC
CDR3: CASSVLAGVYNEQFF

V: TRBV6-6
length: 12
size: -
D: -
J: TRBJ1-5
DNA: TGTGCCAGCAGTTATACGGATCAGCCCCAGCATTTT
CDR3: CASSYTDQPQHF

V: TRBV28
length: 17
size: -
D: TRBD1
J: TRBJ2-3
DNA: TGTGCCAGCAGTTCCCAATCCGGGACAGTATCAGGAGATACGCAGTATTTT
CDR3: CASSSQSGTVSGDTQYF

V: TRBV30
length: 18
size: once
D: TRBD2
J: TRBJ2-3
DNA: TGTGCCTGGAGCCGGACCGGGACTAGCGGATTCTTCACGCATACGCAGTATTTT
CDR3: CAWSRTGTSGFFTHTQYF

V: TRBV29-1
length: 15
size: -
D: TRBD1
J: TRBJ2-1
DNA: TGCAGCGTACCTTCCAGGGGGAAGGGCTACAATGAGCAGTTCTTC
CDR3: CSVPSRGKGYNEQFF

V: TRBV18
length: 15
size: -
D: TRBD2
J: TRBJ2-1
DNA: TGTGCCAGCTCACCTGCTACTAGCGGGGGCAATGAGCAGTTCTTC
CDR3: CASSPATSGGNEQFF

V: TRBV5-1
length: 15
size: -
D: -
J: TRBJ2-3
DNA: TGCGCCAGCCACAGGTACTCCACTAGCACAGATACGCAGTATTTT
CDR3: CASHRYSTSTDTQYF

V: TRBV5-1
length: 18
size: -
D: TRBD1
J: TRBJ1-1
DNA: TGCGCCAGCAGCACCTGGGGAAGGGACAGAATAGCAAACACTGAAGCTTTCTTT
CDR3: CASSTWGRDRIANTEAFF

V: TRBV7-3
length: 14
size: -
D: TRBD1
J: TRBJ1-6
DNA: TGTGCCAGCAGATCACAGGGGGCTGATTCACCCCTCCACTTT
CDR3: CASRSQGADSPLHF

V: TRBV9
length: 13
size: -
D: TRBD1
J: TRBJ1-1
DNA: TGTGCCAGTGGACAGGGAGTGAACACTGAAGCTTTCTTT
CDR3: CASGQGVNTEAFF

V: TRBV27
length: 16
size: -
D: -
J: TRBJ1-2
DNA: TGTGCCAGCAGTTTATCGTTGGGACACACTAACTATGGCTACACCTTC
CDR3: CASSLSLGHTNYGYTF

V: TRBV30
length: 13
size: -
D: -
J: TRBJ1-2
DNA: TGTGCCTGGAGTGCTCAGGGTTTCGACGGCTACACCTTC
CDR3: CAWSAQGFDGYTF

V: TRBV5-1
length: 12
size: -
D: -
J: TRBJ2-5
DNA: TGCGCCAGCAGCTTGATCCTAGAGACCCAGTACTTC
CDR3: CASSLILETQYF

V: TRBV28
length: 13
size: -
D: -
J: TRBJ1-1
DNA: TGTGCCAGCGCCGTGGGGGGGAACACTGAAGCTTTCTTT
CDR3: CASAVGGNTEAFF

V: TRBV2
length: 14
size: -
D: -
J: TRBJ1-1
DNA: TGTGCCAGCAAGTACAGGGCTATGAACACTGAAGCTTTCTTT
CDR3: CASKYRAMNTEAFF

V: TRBV10-3
length: 14
size: -
D: TRBD1
J: TRBJ1-2
DNA: TGTGCCATCAGTGAATCTGACAGGGGGCAGGGCTACACCTTC
CDR3: CAISESDRGQGYTF

V: TRBV7-6
length: 13
size: -
D: TRBD1
J: TRBJ2-1
DNA: TGTGCCAGCAGCTTAATGGGGTACAGGGGATGGTTCTTC
CDR3: CASSLMGYRGWFF

V: TRBV28
length: 12
size: -
D: -
J: TRBJ2-1
DNA: TGTGCCAGCAGTTACGGGGTCAATGAGCAGTTCTTC
CDR3: CASSYGVNEQFF

V: TRBV7-6
length: 15
size: -
D: TRBD1
J: TRBJ1-5
DNA: TGTGCCAGCAGCTCTCGACAGGGGCGCAATCAGCCCCAGCATTTT
CDR3: CASSSRQGRNQPQHF

V: TRBV7-2
length: 18
size: -
D: TRBD2
J: TRBJ2-7
DNA: TGTGCCAGCAGGCTATATGGGGGGACTAGCGGGGGCTCCTACGAGCAGTACTTC
CDR3: CASRLYGGTSGGSYEQYF

V: TRBV15
length: 15
size: -
D: TRBD2
J: TRBJ2-3
DNA: TGTGCCACCAGCACCGACGGGGGGGCAGCAGATACGCAGTATTTT
CDR3: CATSTDGGAADTQYF

V: TRBV19
length: 16
size: few
D: -
J: TRBJ2-1
DNA: TGTGCCAGTAGTCCCCCCGGCAGGGATGGATACAATGAGCAGTTCTTC
CDR3: CASSPPGRDGYNEQFF

V: TRBV29-1
length: 16
size: -
D: TRBD1
J: TRBJ2-7
DNA: TGCAGCGTCGCCGTCCTCGACAGGGGGCACTCCTACGAGCAGTACTTC
CDR3: CSVAVLDRGHSYEQYF

V: TRBV4-2
length: 15
size: few
D: TRBD1
J: TRBJ1-1
DNA: TGTGCCAGCAGCCGGGCCGGGACAGGGGGCACTGAAGCTTTCTTT
CDR3: CASSRAGTGGTEAFF

V: TRBV28
length: 10
size: -
D: -
J: TRBJ2-1
DNA: TGTGCCAGCAGCCAAAATGAGCAGTTCTTC
CDR3: CASSQNEQFF

V: TRBV2
length: 13
size: -
D: -
J: TRBJ2-7
DNA: TGTGCCAGCAGTGGGCAGGGGATGGGGGAGCAGTACTTC
CDR3: CASSGQGMGEQYF

V: TRBV7-8
length: 15
size: -
D: -
J: TRBJ1-2
DNA: TGTGCCAGCAGCTTAGGGGGACCTAGCGACTATGGCTACACCTTC
CDR3: CASSLGGPSDYGYTF

V: TRBV2
length: 14
size: -
D: TRBD1
J: TRBJ2-7
DNA: TGTGCCAGCAGTAAAGGACAGGGGTCCTACGAGCAGTACTTC
CDR3: CASSKGQGSYEQYF

V: TRBV7-9
length: 17
size: -
D: TRBD1
J: TRBJ2-7
DNA: TGTGCCAGCAGCCCCCGAGCCCCGGGACAGGGGGCCCACGAGCAGTACTTC
CDR3: CASSPRAPGQGAHEQYF

V: TRBV28
length: 14
size: -
D: TRBD2
J: TRBJ2-1
DNA: TGTGCCAGCAGTTTATGGCGGGAGGGGAATGAGCAGTTCTTC
CDR3: CASSLWREGNEQFF

V: TRBV14
length: 15
size: -
D: TRBD2
J: TRBJ2-7
DNA: TGTGCCAGCCGCGTGGGACTAGCGGGGGAAGGGGAGCAGTACTTC
CDR3: CASRVGLAGEGEQYF

V: TRBV11-2
length: 16
size: -
D: TRBD1
J: TRBJ1-1
DNA: TGTGCCAGCAGGCAAACCGGGACAGGGGTATCCCATGAAGCTTTCTTT
CDR3: CASRQTGTGVSHEAFF

V: TRBV6-1
length: 14
size: -
D: TRBD2
J: TRBJ2-7
DNA: TGTGCCAGCAGTGGACTAGCGGGGGGTTACGAGCAGTACTTC
CDR3: CASSGLAGGYEQYF

V: TRBV28
length: 14
size: -
D: TRBD1
J: TRBJ1-2
DNA: TGTGCCAGCAGTTTAAGGGGGCGTAACTATGGCTACACCTTC
CDR3: CASSLRGRNYGYTF

V: TRBV9
length: 14
size: -
D: TRBD1
J: TRBJ1-2
DNA: TGTGCCAGCAGCGAGGACAGGGGGAACTATGGCTACACCTTC
CDR3: CASSEDRGNYGYTF

V: TRBV9
length: 13
size: few
D: -
J: TRBJ1-1
DNA: TGTGCCAGCGGGCGGGCGGGCAACACTGAAGCTTTCTTT
CDR3: CASGRAGNTEAFF

V: TRBV10-2
length: 16
size: -
D: TRBD2
J: TRBJ2-1
DNA: TGCGCCAGCAGGAAGACCACTAGCGGGAGTGTAAATGAGCAGTTCTTC
CDR3: CASRKTTSGSVNEQFF

V: TRBV7-2
length: 14
size: -
D: TRBD1
J: TRBJ1-1
DNA: TGTGCCAGCAGCGAACGACAGGGGAGCACTGAAGCTTTCTTT
CDR3: CASSERQGSTEAFF

V: TRBV29-1
length: 12
size: -
D: -
J: TRBJ2-3
DNA: TGCAGCGTTCACTTAAACACAGATACGCAGTATTTT
CDR3: CSVHLNTDTQYF

V: TRBV9
length: 14
size: -
D: -
J: TRBJ2-7
DNA: TGTGCCAGCAGCCTTAGGGGGGGTAGTTACGAGCAGTACTTC
CDR3: CASSLRGGSYEQYF

V: TRBV6-5
length: 14
size: -
D: -
J: TRBJ1-6
DNA: TGTGCCAGCAGTTACTCGAGCCTTAATTCACCCCTCCACTTT
CDR3: CASSYSSLNSPLHF

V: TRBV6-4
length: 13
size: -
D: -
J: TRBJ1-1
DNA: TGTGCCAGCAGTGTTTCGGTGAACACTGAAGCTTTCTTT
CDR3: CASSVSVNTEAFF

V: TRBV18
length: 14
size: -
D: -
J: TRBJ2-5
DNA: TGTGCCAGCTCAACCGCCGCGGTCCAAGAGACCCAGTACTTC
CDR3: CASSTAAVQETQYF

V: TRBV5-1
length: 13
size: -
D: -
J: TRBJ1-1
DNA: TGCGCCAGCAGCTTGGCGGGGAGATCTGAAGCTTTCTTT
CDR3: CASSLAGRSEAFF

V: TRBV21-1
length: 14
size: -
D: -
J: TRBJ1-1
DNA: TGTGCCAGCAGCAAATCCAGGATGAACACTGAAGCTTTCTTT
CDR3: CASSKSRMNTEAFF

V: TRBV13
length: 16
size: -
D: TRBD2
J: TRBJ2-1
DNA: TGTGCCAGCAGCCCTGATCTCCGGGACTACGGTAATGAGCAGTTCTTC
CDR3: CASSPDLRDYGNEQFF